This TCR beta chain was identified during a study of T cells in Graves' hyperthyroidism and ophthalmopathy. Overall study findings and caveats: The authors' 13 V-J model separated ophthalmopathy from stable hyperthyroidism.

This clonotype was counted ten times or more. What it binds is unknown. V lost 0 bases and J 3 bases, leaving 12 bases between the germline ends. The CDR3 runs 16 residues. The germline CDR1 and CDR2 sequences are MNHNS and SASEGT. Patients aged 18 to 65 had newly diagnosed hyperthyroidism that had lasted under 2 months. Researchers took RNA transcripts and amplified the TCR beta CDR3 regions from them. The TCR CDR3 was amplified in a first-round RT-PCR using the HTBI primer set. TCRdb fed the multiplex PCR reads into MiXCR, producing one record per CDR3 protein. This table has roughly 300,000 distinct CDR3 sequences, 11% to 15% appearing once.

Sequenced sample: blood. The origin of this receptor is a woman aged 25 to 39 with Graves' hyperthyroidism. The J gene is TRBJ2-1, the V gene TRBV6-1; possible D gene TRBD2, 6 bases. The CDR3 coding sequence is TGTGCCAGCAGTGAAGCACCCGGGGGTCTCTACAATGAGCAGTTCTTC. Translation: CASSEAPGGLYNEQFF.